This is a list of T cell receptor beta chains from one sample in a study of Graves' ophthalmopathy and Graves' hyperthyroidism. TCRdb re-derived calls from the multiplex PCR reads in MiXCR, one entry per CDR3 protein. Here the sample spans approximately 210,000 distinct CDR3 sequences, 20% to 25% being singletons. Sequencing was performed on peripheral blood. All receptors come from a woman between 45 and 60 years old with Graves' ophthalmopathy. The CDR3 runs from the conserved cysteine through the conserved F or W. Fields, in order: clone size, V gene, CDR3 protein. Rows give clone size only sometimes, using once, few, many, or a class for an expanded clone.

>many|TRBV12-3/TRBV12-4
CASSHGTGSNYGYTF
>many|TRBV7-8
CASSPDFGGRETQYF
>few|TRBV7-2
CDSSPGNSPLHF
>many|TRBV29-1
CSAALGGPGANVLTF
>many|TRBV5-1
CASSSLTSGSWEQYF
>many|TRBV7-2
CASSTGHNQPQHF
>many|TRBV7-3
CASSPGQGKTQYF
>many|TRBV6-5
CASSWDSYGYTF
>.|TRBV12-3/TRBV12-4
CASGRYGGYEQYF
>many|TRBV12-3/TRBV12-4
CASRERRNTIYF
>many|TRBV2
CASSGRFANTGELFF
>.|TRBV7-9
CASRAQGAPGNTIYF
>many|TRBV6-2/TRBV6-3
CASSLPQSGETQYF
>.|TRBV5-1
CASSLDVSGARETQYF
>.|TRBV5-1
CASSLALSVGGETQYF
>many|TRBV2
CATKTFYAGDEQYF
>many|TRBV18
CASCLRGSQETQYF
>many|TRBV12-3/TRBV12-4
CASSVDVSPLHF
>many|TRBV15
CATSRDSDGYEAFF
>many|TRBV28
CASSLSYREAFF
>many|TRBV6-1
CASSELGLGGRNTEAFF
>.|TRBV7-9
CASSLTDYYGYTF
>.|TRBV27
CASSARGGTGVGYTF
>many|TRBV28
CASSLSPGVWALHF
>many|TRBV14
CASSQWGKNTEAFF
>few|TRBV19
CASSIRGSGRRIQYF
>.|TRBV19
CASSLGQAAYEQYF
>.|TRBV14
CASSYRWGQDTEAFF
>many|TRBV6-2/TRBV6-3
CASTRSGANVLTF
>.|TRBV19
CASGTGRGYYYGYTF
>many|TRBV18
CASSPRRDSPLHF
>.|TRBV28
CASSFPLAGVSYEQYF
>many|TRBV30
CAWSVMNTEAFF
>many|TRBV6-5
CASSSPGQTIYEQYF
>many|TRBV6-1
CASSEAGGQETQYF
>many|TRBV20-1
CSARGPTGASNQPQHF
>many|TRBV7-2
CASSYQENTEAFF
>.|TRBV18
CASSPSPGVSSGNTIYF
>many|TRBV6-2/TRBV6-3
CASSYQGLAGGGANVLTF
>many|TRBV12-3/TRBV12-4
CASNGAGYTGELFF
>many|TRBV29-1
CSVDRQIGTEAFF
>many|TRBV3-1
CASSQAGGWQYF